This T cell receptor beta chain derives from a study of CD8+CD57+ T cells in acquired aplastic anemia. Turning to the study itself: Each DNA sample taken from sorted CD4+ and CD8+ cells came to roughly 3.5 ug on average.

The use of genomic DNA as template underpinned the TCR beta VDJ and CDR3 profiling. One entry per CDR3 protein results from TCRdb running MiXCR on the reads. Here the sample spans approximately 250,000 distinct CDR3 sequences, 82% being singletons. This CDR3 comprises 11 residues. Germline V gene data show CDR1 as SGHKS and CDR2 as YYEKEE (reference sequence). Before being chosen for sequencing, patients had shown CD8+CD57+ cell expansion by flow cytometry. Regarding this clonotype: One end of the junction varies from germline; a read error may be responsible.

Specimen: sorted CD4+, CD8+, or CD8+CD57+ T cells (not recorded which) from PBMCs. This clonotype originated in a human donor with aplastic anemia. V is TRBV5-5 and J is TRBJ2-7; no clear D gene. CDR3 in amino acids: CASSSGNEQYF. CDR3 in DNA: TGTGCTAGCAGCTCGGGCAACGAGCAGTACTTC.